A single sample gave rise to the 12 T cell receptor beta chains below, sequenced in a study of T cell responses to AZD1222 COVID-19 vaccine. TCRdb's table, derived via immunoSEQ multiplex PCR, lists solely in-frame clones and lacks some. Of fewer than 90,000 clones listed, just over 85% are singletons. The sample was peripheral blood, taken 28 days after the second AZD1222 dose. The receptors here all came from an adult who received the AZD1222 COVID-19 vaccine.

This chain uses TRBV3-1 (or the pseudogene TRBV3-2) with TRBJ2-3, with 8 bases that match TRBD1. The ends lost 0 bases at V and 3 bases at J; junction bases unmatched: 8. Germline assignment: CDR1 LGHDT and CDR2 YNNKEL (reference sequence). The CDR3 totals 17 residues. The DNA for the CDR3 is TGTGCCAGCAGCCAAGAATGGGACAGGATGGGAACAGATACGCAGTATTTT. Protein sequence: CASSQEWDRMGTDTQYF.

This sequence joins TRBV28 and TRBJ1-1, with 8 bases matching TRBD1. Germline V gene data show CDR1 as MDHEN and CDR2 as SYDVKM. The CDR3 is 15 amino acids. The V segment lost 6 bases and the J segment 1 base; nucleotides outside the gene matches: 7. CDR3: CASSSTGGRNTEAFF. The CDR3 DNA reads as TGTGCCAGCAGCTCCACAGGGGGAAGGAACACTGAAGCTTTCTTT.

The V call is TRBV5-6, the J call TRBJ1-4, with 8 positions matching TRBD1. The CDR3 sequence is 14 residues long. Germline V gene lookup returns CDR1 SGHDT and CDR2 YYEEEE. V gave up 4 bases and J gave up 8 bases; unmatched junction bases: 7. The CDR3 loop reads CASSIQGAGEKLFF. The CDR3 bases are TGTGCCAGCAGCATCCAGGGGGCTGGGGAAAAACTGTTTTTT.

This chain links TRBV28 with TRBJ2-7; 8 nucleotides align to TRBD1. The CDR3 contains 14 residues. The ends lost 3 bases at V and 6 bases at J; junction bases unmatched: 7. Germline lookup yields CDR1 MDHEN and CDR2 SYDVKM. The CDR3 region is CASSLRQGAGEQYF. CDR3 sequence (DNA): TGTGCCAGCAGTTTGCGGCAGGGGGCGGGCGAGCAGTACTTC.

This clone was counted a single time. V usage is TRBV11-3 and J usage is TRBJ2-7; either TRBD1 or TRBD2 may fit D (6 bases each). V lost 0 bases to trimming and J lost 5 bases, with 8 bases between them. The germline CDR1 and CDR2 sequences are SGHNT and YENEEA. The CDR3 loop spans 13 amino acids. The CDR3 region is CASSLDRGHEQYF. CDR3 in DNA: TGTGCCAGCAGCTTAGATCGGGGGCACGAGCAGTACTTC.

This chain links TRBV5-1 with TRBJ1-3, with no clear D. Germline V gene lookup returns CDR1 SGHRS and CDR2 YFSETQ. The germline V and J ends were trimmed by 1 base and 3 bases, with 14 bases remaining between them. The CDR3 totals 16 residues. CDR3 loop: CASSLTGGRYGNTIYF. The CDR3, as DNA: TGCGCCAGCAGCTTGACCGGCGGGAGGTATGGAAACACCATATATTTT.

There are a few counts of this clone. The chain joins TRBV27 to TRBJ1-4; perhaps TRBD1 as D (5 bases). Trimming left V 4 bases short and J 8 bases short, with 17 bases between. The germline V gene has CDR1 MNHEY and CDR2 SMNVEV (reference sequence). The CDR3 is 15 amino acids. CDR3 protein: CASSSLTGGSEKLFF. The CDR3 bases are TGTGCCAGCAGTTCCTTAACGGGGGGGTCGGAAAAACTGTTTTTT.

The chain recombines TRBV7-9 with TRBJ2-7; TRBD1 aligns across 12 bases. CDR3 size: 16 residues. With V trimmed by 5 bases and J by 6 bases, 11 bases remained unmatched. Germline CDR1 and CDR2: SEHNR and FQNEAQ (reference sequence). In nucleotides, the CDR3 is TGTGCCAGCAGCCCCCACAGTGGGACAGGGGGCACCGAGCAGTACTTC. Translated, it gives CASSPHSGTGGTEQYF. The whole variable domain, remainder taken from reference TRBV7-9 and TRBJ2-7, is DTGVSQNPRHKITKRGQNVTFRCDPISEHNRLYWYRQTLGQGPEFLTYFQNEAQLEKSRLLSDRFSAERPKGSFSTLEIQRTEQGDSAMYLCASSPHSGTGGTEQYFGPGTRLTVT.

The CDR3 is CASNRGDSNTGELFF. CDR3 coding DNA: TGTGCCAGTAATAGGGGGGACAGTAACACCGGGGAGCTGTTTTTT. The chain couples TRBV19 to TRBJ2-2; D might be TRBD1 (7 bases). Germline CDR1 and CDR2: LNHDA and SQIVND (reference sequence). The V and J ends lost 7 bases and 2 bases respectively, with 14 bases between them. CDR3 length equals 15 residues.

This clone appeared a single time. This likely comes from a read error, as the CDR3 has no conserved phenylalanine or tryptophan at its end. The DNA is omitted, as the CDR3 cannot be located on it reliably, and the CDR3 follows TCRdb's listing. V usage is TRBV11-2 and J usage is TRBJ1-1; no DNA check was done on the table's D call, TRBD1. The CDR3 totals 9 residues, both ends included. The germline gives CDR1 SGHAT, CDR2 FQNNGV. The CDR3 sequence is CASSTGHFT.

The chain couples TRBV6-2 or TRBV6-3 to TRBJ1-2, with 8 bases fitting TRBD1. The germline V gene encodes CDR1 MNHEY and CDR2 SVGEGT. This CDR3 contains 14 residues. V gave up 5 bases and J gave up 7 bases; unmatched junction bases: 9. In DNA form, the CDR3 reads TGTGCCAGCAGTGGGTCGCCAGGGGGCTCTGGCTACACCTTC. It is translated as CASSGSPGGSGYTF.

The rearrangement links TRBV19 to TRBJ2-1, with 11 bases fitting TRBD2. V trimming: 5 bases; J trimming: 9 bases; junction bases outside the gene matches: 12. CDR1 and CDR2 from the germline V gene are LNHDA and SQIVND (reference sequence). The CDR3 covers 16 residues. The CDR3 DNA is TGTGCCAGTAGTCTCCAACTTAGCGGGAGGGCCCCTGAGCAGTTCTTC. This encodes CASSLQLSGRAPEQFF.